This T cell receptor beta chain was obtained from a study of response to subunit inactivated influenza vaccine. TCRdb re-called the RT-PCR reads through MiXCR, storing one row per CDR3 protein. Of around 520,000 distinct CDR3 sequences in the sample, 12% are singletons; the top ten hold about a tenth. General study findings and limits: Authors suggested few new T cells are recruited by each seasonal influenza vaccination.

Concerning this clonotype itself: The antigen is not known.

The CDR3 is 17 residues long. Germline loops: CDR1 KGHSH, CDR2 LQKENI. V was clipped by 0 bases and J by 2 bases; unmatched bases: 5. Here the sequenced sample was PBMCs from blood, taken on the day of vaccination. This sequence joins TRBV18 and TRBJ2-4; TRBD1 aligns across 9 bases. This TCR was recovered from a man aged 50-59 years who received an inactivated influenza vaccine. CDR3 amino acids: CASSPPTGGITKNIQYF. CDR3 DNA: TGTGCCAGCTCACCACCGACAGGGGGGATAACCAAAAACATTCAGTACTTC.